The T cell receptor beta chain under discussion was sequenced for a study of blood T cell repertoires in COVID-19 (dated by TCRdb to the early 2020s). Context from the whole study: The collaborator samples originated in the United States, Italy and Spain and spanned the acute and convalescent phases of COVID-19. Where available, HLA class I and class II types were obtained from metadata supplied by the sample provider rather than from assay-based typing. The prospective study material was composed of cDNA or gDNA derived from T cells, B-cell-depleted T cells, or PBMCs. Sample metadata almost always included a de-identified subject ID, COVID-19 status, age in years and sex. Samples were obtained from the ongoing ImmuneRACE study (first 160 participants) and from approximately 1,200 subjects provided by 6 global collaborators. The repertoires were released in a freely available public database intended as a resource for research on the immune response to SARS-CoV-2. Deeply sampled blood TCRbeta repertoires from subjects exposed to, actively infected with, or recovered from COVID-19 were included in the dataset. Results and caveats for the whole study, not just this receptor: Clinical and demographic metadata were provided uncurated, with the amount varying by source and participant.

The CDR3 holds 15 amino acids from the cysteine to the phenylalanine. Only the CDR3 region is kept as DNA, spanning 45 bases read in frame from base 1. For CDR1 and CDR2, the germline V gene lists MNHEY and SVGEGT. V and J are truncated by 4 bases and 1 base respectively, leaving an intervening sequence of 11 bases. Enrolling through a virtual design, the prospective study's participants ranged in age from roughly 18 to 100 years and lived across approximately 25 United States geographic areas. Cohort assignment in the prospective study relied on participant-reported clinical history from a screening survey and a study questionnaire. For ImmuneRACE Cohort 3, a participant was defined as recovered based on two consecutive negative NP/OP PCR tests, clearance by a healthcare professional, or resolution of symptoms. In the prospective study, whole blood, serum and a nasopharyngeal or oropharyngeal swab were collected from each participant by mobile phlebotomists. Additional blood draws and questionnaires over an approximately two-month period could optionally be provided by prospective study participants. Blood samples from the prospective study were shipped frozen or at room temperature prior to DNA extraction.

TCRbeta CDR3 regions were amplified from genomic DNA by means of the immunoSEQ Assay, a bias-controlled multiplex PCR. In the authors' own workflow: The number of nucleated cells in each sample was estimated by amplification of reference gene primers within the assay. Sequence reads were collapsed and filtered to measure the absolute abundance of every unique TCRbeta CDR3 rearrangement. Productive Simpson clonality was computed per sample as the square root of Simpson's diversity index over productive rearrangements. TCRdb retrieved this table from immuneACCESS and kept in-frame rearrangements only. Not all clones are present; in checked studies, unresolved V genes account for under half, and no reason is known for the remainder. From that table come the V and J calls and clone size; the DNA was used to work out D and trimming. This sample holds hundreds of thousands of clones; approximately 84% were observed only once. The top ten hold roughly 1% of the sample.

Concerning this clone itself: This clone's antigen is unknown. Within one base of it there is no much larger clone, and no base qualities were kept.

Sequenced sample: PBMCs or T cells enriched from blood (not recorded which). This TCR was sampled from a woman in her thirties who had recovered from COVID-19. The V and J genes are TRBV6-2 or TRBV6-3 and TRBJ1-5; the D gene is unclear. The CDR3 reads as follows: CASSSYKESNQPQHF. The nucleotides read TGTGCCAGCAGTTCATATAAAGAGAGCAATCAGCCCCAGCATTTT.